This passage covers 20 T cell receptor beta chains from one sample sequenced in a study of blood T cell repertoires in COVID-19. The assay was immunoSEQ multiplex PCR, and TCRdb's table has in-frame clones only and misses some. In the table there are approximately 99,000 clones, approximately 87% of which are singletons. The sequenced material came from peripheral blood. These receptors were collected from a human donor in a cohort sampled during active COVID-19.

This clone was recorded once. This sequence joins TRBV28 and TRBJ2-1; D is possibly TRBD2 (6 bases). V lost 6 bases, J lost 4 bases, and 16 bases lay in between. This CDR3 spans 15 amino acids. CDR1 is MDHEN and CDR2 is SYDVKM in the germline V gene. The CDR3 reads CASRGGGPLYNEQFF. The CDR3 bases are TGTGCCAGCAGGGGGGGAGGCCCCCTTTACAATGAGCAGTTCTTC.

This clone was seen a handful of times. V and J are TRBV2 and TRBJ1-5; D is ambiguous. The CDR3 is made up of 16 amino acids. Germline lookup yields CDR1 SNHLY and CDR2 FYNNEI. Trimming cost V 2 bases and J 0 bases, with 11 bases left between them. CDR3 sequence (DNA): TGTGCCAGCAGTGAACCACGCAGGTATAGCAATCAGCCCCAGCATTTT. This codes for CASSEPRRYSNQPQHF.

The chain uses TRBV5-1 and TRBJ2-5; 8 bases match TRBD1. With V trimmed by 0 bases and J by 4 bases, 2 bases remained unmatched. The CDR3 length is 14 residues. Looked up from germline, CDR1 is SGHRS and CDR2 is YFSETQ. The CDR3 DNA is TGCGCCAGCAGCTTGGGACAGGGGATAGAGACCCAGTACTTC. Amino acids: CASSLGQGIETQYF.

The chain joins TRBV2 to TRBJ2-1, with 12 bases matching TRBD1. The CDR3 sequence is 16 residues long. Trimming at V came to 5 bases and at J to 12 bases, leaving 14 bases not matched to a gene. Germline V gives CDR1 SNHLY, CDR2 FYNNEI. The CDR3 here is CASSQEEGTGGYPQFF. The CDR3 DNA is TGTGCCAGCAGTCAGGAAGAAGGGACAGGGGGCTACCCGCAGTTCTTC. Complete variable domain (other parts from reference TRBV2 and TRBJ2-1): EPEVTQTPSHQVTQMGQEVILRCVPISNHLYFYWYRQILGQKVEFLVSFYNNEISEKSEIFDDQFSVERPDGSNFTLKIRSTKLEDSAMYFCASSQEEGTGGYPQFFGPGTRLTVL.

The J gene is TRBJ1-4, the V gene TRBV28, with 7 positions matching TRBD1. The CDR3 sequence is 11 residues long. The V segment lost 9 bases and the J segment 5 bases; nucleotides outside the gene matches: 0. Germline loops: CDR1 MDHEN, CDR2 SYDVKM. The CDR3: CARGQNEKLFF. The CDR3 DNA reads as TGTGCCAGGGGACAGAATGAAAAACTGTTTTTT.

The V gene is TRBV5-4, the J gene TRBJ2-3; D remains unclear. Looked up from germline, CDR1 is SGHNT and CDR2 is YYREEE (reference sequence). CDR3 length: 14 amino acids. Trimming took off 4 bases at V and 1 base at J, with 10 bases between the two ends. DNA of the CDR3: TGTGCCAGCAGCCCCTCGGTGGGCACAGATACGCAGTATTTT. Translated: CASSPSVGTDTQYF.

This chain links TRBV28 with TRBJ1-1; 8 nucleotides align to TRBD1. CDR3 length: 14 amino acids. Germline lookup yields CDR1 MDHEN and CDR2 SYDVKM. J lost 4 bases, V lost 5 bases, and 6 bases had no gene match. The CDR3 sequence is CASSTQGASTEAFF. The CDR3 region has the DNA TGTGCCAGCAGTACTCAGGGGGCTAGCACTGAAGCTTTCTTT.

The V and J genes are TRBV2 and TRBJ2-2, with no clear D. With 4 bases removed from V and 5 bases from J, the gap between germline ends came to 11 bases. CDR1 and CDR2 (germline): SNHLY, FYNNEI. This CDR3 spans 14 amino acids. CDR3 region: CASSVSSSTGELFF. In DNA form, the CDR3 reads TGTGCCAGCAGTGTATCTAGTTCAACCGGGGAGCTGTTTTTT.

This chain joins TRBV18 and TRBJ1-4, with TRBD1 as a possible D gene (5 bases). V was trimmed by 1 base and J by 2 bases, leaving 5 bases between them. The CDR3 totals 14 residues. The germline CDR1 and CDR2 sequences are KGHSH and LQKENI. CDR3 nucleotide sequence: TGTGCCAGCTCACCACAGGGGACTAATGAAAAACTGTTTTTT. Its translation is CASSPQGTNEKLFF.

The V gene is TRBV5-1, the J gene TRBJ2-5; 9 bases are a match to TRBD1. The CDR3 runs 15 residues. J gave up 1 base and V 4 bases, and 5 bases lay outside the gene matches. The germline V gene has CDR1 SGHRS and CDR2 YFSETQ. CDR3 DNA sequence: TGCGCCAGCAGCCGCCAGGGACAGGGCCAAGAGACCCAGTACTTC. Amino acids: CASSRQGQGQETQYF.

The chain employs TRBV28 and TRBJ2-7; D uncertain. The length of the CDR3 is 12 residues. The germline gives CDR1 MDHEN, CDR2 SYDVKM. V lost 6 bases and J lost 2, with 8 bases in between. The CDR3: CASSSFPYEQYF. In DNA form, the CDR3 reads TGTGCCAGCAGCTCCTTCCCCTACGAGCAGTACTTC.

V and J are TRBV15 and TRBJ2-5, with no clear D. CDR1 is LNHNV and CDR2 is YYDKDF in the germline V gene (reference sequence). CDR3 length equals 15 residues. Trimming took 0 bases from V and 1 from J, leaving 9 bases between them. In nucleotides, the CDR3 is TGTGCCACCAGCAGAGATGCACAGCCCCAAGAGACCCAGTACTTC. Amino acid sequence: CATSRDAQPQETQYF. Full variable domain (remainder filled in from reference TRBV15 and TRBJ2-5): DAMVIQNPRYQVTQFGKPVTLSCSQTLNHNVMYWYQQKSSQAPKLLFHYYDKDFNNEADTPDNFQSRRPNTSFCFLDIRSPGLGDTAMYLCATSRDAQPQETQYFGPGTRLLVL.

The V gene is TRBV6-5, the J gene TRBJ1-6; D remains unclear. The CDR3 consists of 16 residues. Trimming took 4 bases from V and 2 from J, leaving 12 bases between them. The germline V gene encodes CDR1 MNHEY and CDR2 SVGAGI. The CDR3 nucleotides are TGTGCCAGCAGTTCTCCTCAGGTCACCTATAATTCACCCCTCCACTTT. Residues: CASSSPQVTYNSPLHF.

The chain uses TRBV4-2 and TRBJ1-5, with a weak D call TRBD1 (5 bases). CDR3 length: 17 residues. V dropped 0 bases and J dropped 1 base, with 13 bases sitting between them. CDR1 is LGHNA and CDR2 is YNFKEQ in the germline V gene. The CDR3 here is CASSQDPRQGSNQPQHF. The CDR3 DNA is TGTGCCAGCAGCCAAGACCCGCGTCAGGGCAGCAATCAGCCCCAGCATTTT.

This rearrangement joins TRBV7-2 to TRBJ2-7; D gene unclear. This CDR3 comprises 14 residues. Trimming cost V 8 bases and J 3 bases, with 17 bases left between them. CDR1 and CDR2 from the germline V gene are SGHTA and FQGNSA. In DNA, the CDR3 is TGTGCCAGCGGTTACGTCGGTCCCCTCTACGAGCAGTACTTC. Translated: CASGYVGPLYEQYF.

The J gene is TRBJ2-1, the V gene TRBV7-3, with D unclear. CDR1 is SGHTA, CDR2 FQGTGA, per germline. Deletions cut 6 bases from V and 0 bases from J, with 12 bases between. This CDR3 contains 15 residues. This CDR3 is CASSPTSGSYNEQFF. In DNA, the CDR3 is TGTGCCAGCAGTCCTACTTCGGGCTCCTACAATGAGCAGTTCTTC.

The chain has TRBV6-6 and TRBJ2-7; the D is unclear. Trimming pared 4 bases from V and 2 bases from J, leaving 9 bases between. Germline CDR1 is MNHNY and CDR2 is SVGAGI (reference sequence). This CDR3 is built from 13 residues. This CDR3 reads CASSSVGTYEQYF. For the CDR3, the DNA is TGTGCCAGCAGTTCGGTGGGCACCTACGAGCAGTACTTC.

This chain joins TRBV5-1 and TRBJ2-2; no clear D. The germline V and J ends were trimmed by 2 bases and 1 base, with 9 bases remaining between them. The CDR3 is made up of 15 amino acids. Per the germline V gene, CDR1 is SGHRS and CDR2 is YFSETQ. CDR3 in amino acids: CASSFLERNTGELFF. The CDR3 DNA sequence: TGCGCCAGCAGCTTCCTGGAGCGGAACACCGGGGAGCTGTTTTTT. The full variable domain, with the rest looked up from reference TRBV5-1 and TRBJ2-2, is KAGVTQTPRYLIKTRGQQVTLSCSPISGHRSVSWYQQTPGQGLQFLFEYFSETQRNKGNFPGRFSGRQFSNSRSEMNVSTLELGDSALYLCASSFLERNTGELFFGEGSRLTVL.

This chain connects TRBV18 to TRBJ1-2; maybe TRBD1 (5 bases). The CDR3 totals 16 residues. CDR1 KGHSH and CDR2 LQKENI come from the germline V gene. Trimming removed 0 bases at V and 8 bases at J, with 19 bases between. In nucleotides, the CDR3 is TGTGCCAGCTCACCACCTTACTCAAGGGGCGATGGGGGCTACACCTTC. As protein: CASSPPYSRGDGGYTF.

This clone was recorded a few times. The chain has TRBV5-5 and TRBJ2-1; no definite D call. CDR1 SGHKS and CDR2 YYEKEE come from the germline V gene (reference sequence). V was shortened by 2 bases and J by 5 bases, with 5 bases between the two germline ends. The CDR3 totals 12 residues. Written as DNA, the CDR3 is TGTGCCAGCAGCTTTGCGCACAATGAGCAGTTCTTC. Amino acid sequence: CASSFAHNEQFF.